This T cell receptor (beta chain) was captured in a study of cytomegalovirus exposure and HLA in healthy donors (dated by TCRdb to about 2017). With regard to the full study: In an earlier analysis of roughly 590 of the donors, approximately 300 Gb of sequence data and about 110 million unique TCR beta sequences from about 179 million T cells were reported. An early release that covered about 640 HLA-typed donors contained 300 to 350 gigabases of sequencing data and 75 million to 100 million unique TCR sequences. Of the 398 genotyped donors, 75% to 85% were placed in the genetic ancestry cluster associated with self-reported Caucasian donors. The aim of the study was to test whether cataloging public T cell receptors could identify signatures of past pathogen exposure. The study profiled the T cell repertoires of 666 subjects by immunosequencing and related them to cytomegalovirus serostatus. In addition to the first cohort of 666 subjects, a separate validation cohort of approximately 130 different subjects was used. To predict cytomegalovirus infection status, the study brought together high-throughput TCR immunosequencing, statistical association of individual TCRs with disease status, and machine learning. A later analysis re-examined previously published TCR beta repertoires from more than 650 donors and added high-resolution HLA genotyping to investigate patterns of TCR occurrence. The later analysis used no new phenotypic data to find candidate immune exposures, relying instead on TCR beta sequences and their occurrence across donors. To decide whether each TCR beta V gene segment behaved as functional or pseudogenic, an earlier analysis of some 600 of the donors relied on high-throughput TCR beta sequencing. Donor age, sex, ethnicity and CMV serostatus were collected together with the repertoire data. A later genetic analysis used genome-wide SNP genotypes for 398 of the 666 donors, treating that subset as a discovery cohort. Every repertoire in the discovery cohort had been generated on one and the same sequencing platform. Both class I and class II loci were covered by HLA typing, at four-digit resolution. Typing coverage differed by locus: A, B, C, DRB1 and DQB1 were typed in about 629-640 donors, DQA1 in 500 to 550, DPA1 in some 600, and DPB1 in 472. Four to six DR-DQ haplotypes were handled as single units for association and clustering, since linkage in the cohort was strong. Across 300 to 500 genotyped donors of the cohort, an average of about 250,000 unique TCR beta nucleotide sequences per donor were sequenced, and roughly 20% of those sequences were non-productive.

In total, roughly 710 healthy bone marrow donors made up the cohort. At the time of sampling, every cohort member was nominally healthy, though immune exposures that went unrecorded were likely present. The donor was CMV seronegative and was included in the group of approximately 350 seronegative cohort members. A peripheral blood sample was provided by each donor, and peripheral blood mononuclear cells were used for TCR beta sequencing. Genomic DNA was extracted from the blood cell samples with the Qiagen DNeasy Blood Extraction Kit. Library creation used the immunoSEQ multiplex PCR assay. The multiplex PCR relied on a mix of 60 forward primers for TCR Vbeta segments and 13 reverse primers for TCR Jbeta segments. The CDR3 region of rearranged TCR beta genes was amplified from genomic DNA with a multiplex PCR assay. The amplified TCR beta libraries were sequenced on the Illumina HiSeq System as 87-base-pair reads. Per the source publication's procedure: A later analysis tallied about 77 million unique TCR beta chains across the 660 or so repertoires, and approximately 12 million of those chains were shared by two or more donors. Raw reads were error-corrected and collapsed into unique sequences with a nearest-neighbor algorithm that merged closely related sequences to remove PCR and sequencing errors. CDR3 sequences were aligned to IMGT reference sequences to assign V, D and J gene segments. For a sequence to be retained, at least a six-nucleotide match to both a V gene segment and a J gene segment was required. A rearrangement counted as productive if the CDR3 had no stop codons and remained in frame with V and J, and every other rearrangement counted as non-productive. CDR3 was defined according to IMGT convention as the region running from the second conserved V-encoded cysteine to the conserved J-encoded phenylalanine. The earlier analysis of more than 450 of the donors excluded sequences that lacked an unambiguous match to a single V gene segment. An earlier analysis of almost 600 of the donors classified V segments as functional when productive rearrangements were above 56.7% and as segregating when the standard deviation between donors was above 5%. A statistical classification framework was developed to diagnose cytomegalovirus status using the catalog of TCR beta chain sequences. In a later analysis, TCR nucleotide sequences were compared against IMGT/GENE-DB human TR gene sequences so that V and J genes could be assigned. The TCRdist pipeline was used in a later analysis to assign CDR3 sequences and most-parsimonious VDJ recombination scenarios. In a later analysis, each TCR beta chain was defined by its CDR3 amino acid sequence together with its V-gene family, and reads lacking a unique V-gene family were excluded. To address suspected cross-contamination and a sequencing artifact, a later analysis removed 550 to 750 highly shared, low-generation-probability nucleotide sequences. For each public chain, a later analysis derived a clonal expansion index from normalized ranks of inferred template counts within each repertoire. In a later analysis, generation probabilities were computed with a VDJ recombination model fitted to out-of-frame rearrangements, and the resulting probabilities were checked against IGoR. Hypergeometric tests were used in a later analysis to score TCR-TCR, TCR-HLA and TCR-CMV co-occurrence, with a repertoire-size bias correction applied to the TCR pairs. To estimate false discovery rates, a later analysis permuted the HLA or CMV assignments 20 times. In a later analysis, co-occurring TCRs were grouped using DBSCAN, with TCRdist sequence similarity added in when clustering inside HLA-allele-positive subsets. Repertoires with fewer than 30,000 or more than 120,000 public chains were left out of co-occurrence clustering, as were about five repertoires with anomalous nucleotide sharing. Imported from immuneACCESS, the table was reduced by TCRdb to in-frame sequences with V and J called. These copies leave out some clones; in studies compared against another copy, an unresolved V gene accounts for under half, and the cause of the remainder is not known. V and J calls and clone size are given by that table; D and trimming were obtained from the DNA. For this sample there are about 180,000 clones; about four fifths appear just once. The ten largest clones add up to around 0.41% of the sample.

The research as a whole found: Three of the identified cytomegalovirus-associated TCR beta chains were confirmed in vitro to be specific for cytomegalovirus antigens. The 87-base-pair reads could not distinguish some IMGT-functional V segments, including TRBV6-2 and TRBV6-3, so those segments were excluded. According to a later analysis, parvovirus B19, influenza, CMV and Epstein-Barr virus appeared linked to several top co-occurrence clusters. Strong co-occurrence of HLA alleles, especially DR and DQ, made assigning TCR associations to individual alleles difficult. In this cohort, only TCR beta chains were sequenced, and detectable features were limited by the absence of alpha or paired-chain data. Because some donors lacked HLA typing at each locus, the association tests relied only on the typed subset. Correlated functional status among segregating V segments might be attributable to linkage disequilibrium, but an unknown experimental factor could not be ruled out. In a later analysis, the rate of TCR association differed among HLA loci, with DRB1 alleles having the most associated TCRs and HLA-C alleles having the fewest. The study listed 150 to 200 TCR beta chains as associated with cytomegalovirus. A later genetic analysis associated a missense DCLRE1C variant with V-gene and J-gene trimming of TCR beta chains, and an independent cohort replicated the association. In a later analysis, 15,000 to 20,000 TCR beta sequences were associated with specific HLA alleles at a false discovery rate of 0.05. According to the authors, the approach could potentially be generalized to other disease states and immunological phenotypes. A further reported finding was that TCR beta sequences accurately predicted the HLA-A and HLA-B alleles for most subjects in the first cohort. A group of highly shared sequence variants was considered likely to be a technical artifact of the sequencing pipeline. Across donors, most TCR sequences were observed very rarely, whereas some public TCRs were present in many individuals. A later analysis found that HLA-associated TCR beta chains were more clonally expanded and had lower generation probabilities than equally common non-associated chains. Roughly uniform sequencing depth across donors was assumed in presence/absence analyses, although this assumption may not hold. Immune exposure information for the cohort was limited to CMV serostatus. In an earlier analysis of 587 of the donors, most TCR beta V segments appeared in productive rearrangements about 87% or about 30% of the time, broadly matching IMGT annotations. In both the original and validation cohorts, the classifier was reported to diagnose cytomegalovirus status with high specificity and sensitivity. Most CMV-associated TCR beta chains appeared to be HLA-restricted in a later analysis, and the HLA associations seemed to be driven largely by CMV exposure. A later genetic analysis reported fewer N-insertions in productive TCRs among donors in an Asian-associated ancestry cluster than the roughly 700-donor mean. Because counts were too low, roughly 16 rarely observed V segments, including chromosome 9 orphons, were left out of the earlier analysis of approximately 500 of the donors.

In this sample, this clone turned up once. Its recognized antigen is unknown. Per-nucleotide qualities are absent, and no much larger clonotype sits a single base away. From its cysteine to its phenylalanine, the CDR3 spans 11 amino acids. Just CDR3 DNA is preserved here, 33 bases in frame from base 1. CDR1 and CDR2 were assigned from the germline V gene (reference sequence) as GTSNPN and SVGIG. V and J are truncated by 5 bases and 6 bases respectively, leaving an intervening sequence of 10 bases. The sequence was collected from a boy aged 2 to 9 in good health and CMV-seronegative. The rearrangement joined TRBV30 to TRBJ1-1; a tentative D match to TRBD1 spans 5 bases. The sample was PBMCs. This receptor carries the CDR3 CAWGQSAEAFF. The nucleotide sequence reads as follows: TGTGCCTGGGGACAATCCGCTGAAGCTTTCTTT.